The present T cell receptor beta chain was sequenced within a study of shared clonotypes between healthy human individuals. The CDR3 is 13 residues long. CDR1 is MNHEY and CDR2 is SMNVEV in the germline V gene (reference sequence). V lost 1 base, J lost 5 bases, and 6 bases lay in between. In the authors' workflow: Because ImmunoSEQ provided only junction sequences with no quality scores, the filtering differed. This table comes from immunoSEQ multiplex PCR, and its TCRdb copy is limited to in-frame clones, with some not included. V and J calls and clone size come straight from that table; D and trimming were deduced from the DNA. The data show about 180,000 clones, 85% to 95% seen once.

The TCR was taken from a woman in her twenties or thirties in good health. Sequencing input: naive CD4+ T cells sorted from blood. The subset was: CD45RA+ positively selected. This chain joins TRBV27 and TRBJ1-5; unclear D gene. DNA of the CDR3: TGTGCCAGCAGTTTATTGGTTGATCAGCCCCAGCATTTT. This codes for CASSLLVDQPQHF.